This is a list of T cell receptor beta chains from one sample in a study of breast tumors, draining lymph nodes, adjacent tissues. TCRdb reprocessed the multiplex PCR reads via MiXCR and lists one record per CDR3 protein. The sample shows 47,000 or so distinct CDR3 sequences, roughly 23% of them seen only once. The specimen sequenced was breast tumor tissue. The receptors were gathered from a female donor with breast cancer. Some clones in this sample may be carry-over from other donors' samples. CDR3s include the opening cysteine and the closing phenylalanine or tryptophan. The D gene is left open where the match is weak. Clone size is stated in some rows and not others, as once, few, many or a class when expanded.

CDR3 DNA,CDR3 protein,clone size,V gene,J gene,D gene
TGTGCCAGCAGCGATGGACAGGGGAATAATGGGGCCAACGTCCTGACTTTC,CASSDGQGNNGANVLTF,many,TRBV5-6,TRBJ2-6,TRBD1
TGCGCCAGCAGCTCAAGACAGGGAGCTAACACTGAAGCTTTCTTT,CASSSRQGANTEAFF,few,TRBV5-1,TRBJ1-1,TRBD1
TGTGCCAGCAGCCATTTCGGGGGGGAAGAGACCCAGTACTTC,CASSHFGGEETQYF,few,TRBV3-1,TRBJ2-5,TRBD2
TGTGCCAGCAGTTACCAGGGGACTGGAAACACCATATATTTT,CASSYQGTGNTIYF,many,TRBV6-5,TRBJ1-3,-
TGTGCCACCAGTGACGTGGGGGGACAAGAGACCCAGTACTTC,CATSDVGGQETQYF,many,TRBV24-1,TRBJ2-5,-
TGCGCCAGCAGTGAGTCGCGGGGCTATGGCTACACCTTC,CASSESRGYGYTF,-,TRBV10-1,TRBJ1-2,-
TGTGCGGAGGGACAGGGTCAACAAGAGACCCAGTACTTC,CAEGQGQQETQYF,medium-sized,TRBV11-3,TRBJ2-5,TRBD1
TGCGCCAGCAGCCAAAACCAGGGTCGTGAAAAACTGTTTTTT,CASSQNQGREKLFF,many,TRBV4-1,TRBJ1-4,-
TGCGCCAGCAGGTATGACACAGATACGCAGTATTTT,CASRYDTDTQYF,many,TRBV5-1,TRBJ2-3,-
TGTGCCAGCAGTTTTCTGTCCGAGCAGTACTTC,CASSFLSEQYF,many,TRBV28,TRBJ2-7,-
TGTGCCAGCAGTTCTTACCGACAGGATGGCTACACCTTC,CASSSYRQDGYTF,many,TRBV6-5,TRBJ1-2,-
TGTGCCAGCAGCTTAGGCAGGGACACCGGGGAGCTGTTTTTT,CASSLGRDTGELFF,medium-sized,TRBV7-3,TRBJ2-2,-
TGTGCCAGCAGCTTAGAAGCAGGAGGGAGCAATCAGCCCCAGCATTTT,CASSLEAGGSNQPQHF,few,TRBV7-6,TRBJ1-5,-
TGTGCCAGCAGTGTAGCCGGGACAGGCTACGAGCAGTACTTC,CASSVAGTGYEQYF,many,TRBV27,TRBJ2-7,TRBD1
TGTGCCAGCAGTTACGGACTAGCGGGAGGGCCGGCAGATACGCAGTATTTT,CASSYGLAGGPADTQYF,many,TRBV6-5,TRBJ2-3,TRBD2
TGTGCCAGCAGCCCGGGTCGTTTCGGGGAGCTGTTTTTT,CASSPGRFGELFF,many,TRBV7-6,TRBJ2-2,-
TGTGCCAGCAGTTACTTGTGGGTCATCACCACAGATACGCAGTATTTT,CASSYLWVITTDTQYF,-,TRBV6-5,TRBJ2-3,-
TGCGCCAGCAGGCAGGGGGGGCGCGACACCGGGGAGCTGTTTTTT,CASRQGGRDTGELFF,many,TRBV5-1,TRBJ2-2,-
TGTGCCAGCAGTGAACCCCACGGTATAGGGGGATTGGGCGAAAAACTGTTTTTT,CASSEPHGIGGLGEKLFF,few,TRBV6-1,TRBJ1-4,-
TGTGCCAGCAGCTCAGGCTACGAGCAGTACTTC,CASSSGYEQYF,many,TRBV13,TRBJ2-7,-
TGTGCCAGCAGCCTCACCGGGACATGGCAAGAGACCCAGTACTTC,CASSLTGTWQETQYF,many,TRBV9,TRBJ2-5,-
TGTGCCACCAGTGAAGCAACAGGTAGCAATCAGCCCCAGCATTTT,CATSEATGSNQPQHF,many,TRBV24-1,TRBJ1-5,-
TGTGCCAGTAGGAGGGACAGGGGGCGTTATGGCTACACCTTC,CASRRDRGRYGYTF,many,TRBV19,TRBJ1-2,TRBD1
TGTGTCAGCCCTCGGCGGAGCTCCTCCTACGAGCAGTACTTC,CVSPRRSSSYEQYF,many,TRBV6-4,TRBJ2-7,-
TGTGCCACCAGTCCGACGGGGGTGTCCTACAATGAGCAGTTCTTC,CATSPTGVSYNEQFF,-,TRBV24-1,TRBJ2-1,-
TGTGCCAGCAGCTTTCCGGGGGTCGGTGGCTACACCTTC,CASSFPGVGGYTF,many,TRBV11-2,TRBJ1-2,-
TGTGCCAGCACCTGGGACAGTACTTCCTACGAGCAGTACTTC,CASTWDSTSYEQYF,many,TRBV2,TRBJ2-7,TRBD1
TGTGCCAGCAGTTTATCTGGGCAGGGGGCCCCCATAGATACGCAGTATTTT,CASSLSGQGAPIDTQYF,few,TRBV27,TRBJ2-3,TRBD1
TGTGCCAGCAGGTATCAGGGGGCTTACAGGGAAGGCTACACCTTC,CASRYQGAYREGYTF,many,TRBV12-3/TRBV12-4,TRBJ1-2,TRBD1
TGTGCCACCAGGGCTAGCGGGTACGGAGATACGCAGTATTTT,CATRASGYGDTQYF,many,TRBV15,TRBJ2-3,TRBD2
TGCAGTGCTAGTGAGGGGGCAGAGTCAGATACGCAGTATTTT,CSASEGAESDTQYF,many,TRBV20-1,TRBJ2-3,TRBD1
TGTGCCAGCAGCTTGGACATCTACGAGCAGTACTTC,CASSLDIYEQYF,many,TRBV5-5,TRBJ2-7,-
TGCGCCAGCAGCTTGGCCGGGACAGGTCAAGGCGAGCAGTACTTC,CASSLAGTGQGEQYF,many,TRBV5-1,TRBJ2-7,TRBD1
TGTGCCAGCAGCCACCCAAGCAACGGGCGTAAAGAGACCCAGTACTTC,CASSHPSNGRKETQYF,-,TRBV11-2,TRBJ2-5,-
TGTGCCAGCAAGGCCCACGGCCCCTATAATTCACCCCTCCACTTT,CASKAHGPYNSPLHF,many,TRBV5-4,TRBJ1-6,-
TGCGCCAGCGGAAACACCGGGGAGCTGTTTTTT,CASGNTGELFF,many,TRBV5-1,TRBJ2-2,-
TGTGCCTGGACCCCGGGACAGGGGCTCTACGAGCAGTACTTC,CAWTPGQGLYEQYF,many,TRBV30,TRBJ2-7,TRBD1
TGCGCCAGCAGCTTCGATCAACCGAATTCACCCCTCCACTTT,CASSFDQPNSPLHF,many,TRBV5-1,TRBJ1-6,-
TGTGCCAGCATCGGGACTCAGGAGGCTCGGGGCGAGCAGTACTTC,CASIGTQEARGEQYF,many,TRBV2,TRBJ2-7,-
TGTGCCAGCAGCCAATGGTTAGGCGATAATTCACCCCTCCACTTT,CASSQWLGDNSPLHF,many,TRBV3-1,TRBJ1-6,-
TGTGCCAGTAGCCATACGGGGGATGAGCAGTTCTTC,CASSHTGDEQFF,many,TRBV19,TRBJ2-1,-
TGTGCCAGCAGCGGCAGACAGTCCTCTGGGGCCAACGTCCTGACTTTC,CASSGRQSSGANVLTF,many,TRBV9,TRBJ2-6,-
TGTGCCAGCAGCCAACCCGGGACCTATAATTCACCCCTCCACTTT,CASSQPGTYNSPLHF,many,TRBV4-2,TRBJ1-6,-
TGTGCCACCACTCAGGGGCGAGATTCACCCCTCCACTTT,CATTQGRDSPLHF,many,TRBV15,TRBJ1-6,-
TGTGCCAGTAGTATAGTAGGGCAGAACCCGTTTCGGGAGACCCAGTACTTC,CASSIVGQNPFRETQYF,few,TRBV19,TRBJ2-5,-
TGTGCCAGCAGCAAGGGGGGGCAAGAGACCCAGTACTTC,CASSKGGQETQYF,many,TRBV25-1,TRBJ2-5,-
TGCAGTGCTAGAGAACCGGGACAGGCGTATAATTCACCCCTCCACTTT,CSAREPGQAYNSPLHF,many,TRBV20-1,TRBJ1-6,TRBD1
TGTGCCAGCAGCCAAGATAAGGGTGAGCAGTTCTTC,CASSQDKGEQFF,few,TRBV3-1,TRBJ2-1,-
TGTGCCAGCAGTTCCTCCGGGACTAGTGCATACGAGCAGTACTTC,CASSSSGTSAYEQYF,many,TRBV12-3/TRBV12-4,TRBJ2-7,TRBD2
TGTGCCAGCTCACCGCAGAGACAGGATCAGCCCCAGCATTTT,CASSPQRQDQPQHF,-,TRBV18,TRBJ1-5,-
TGTGCCAGCAGCCCGGAGAACACCGGGGAGCTGTTTTTT,CASSPENTGELFF,many,TRBV7-3,TRBJ2-2,-
TGTGCCAGCAGTTCGGGAGTCTTGGGACTAGCTTTCAATGAGCAGTTCTTC,CASSSGVLGLAFNEQFF,few,TRBV6-2/TRBV6-3,TRBJ2-1,TRBD2
TGTGCCAGCAGCTCACTAGCGGGGGGGCACAATGAGCAGTTCTTC,CASSSLAGGHNEQFF,many,TRBV6-5,TRBJ2-1,TRBD2
TGTGCCAGCAGCCCCAGCGGGACTAGCGGGACCAATGAGCAGTTCTTC,CASSPSGTSGTNEQFF,-,TRBV9,TRBJ2-1,TRBD2
TGTGCCAGCAGTCCGTCCCGGGACAATCGCTATGGCTACACCTTC,CASSPSRDNRYGYTF,many,TRBV6-6,TRBJ1-2,-
TGTGCCAGCAGACCCGGGACAGGGGGCAATGAGCAGTTCTTC,CASRPGTGGNEQFF,-,TRBV6-6,TRBJ2-1,TRBD1
TGTGCCAGCAGCCCGACGGTCGAGGGGGGCTGGAGCACCGGGGAGCTGTTTTTT,CASSPTVEGGWSTGELFF,many,TRBV5-6,TRBJ2-2,-
TGTGCCAGCAGTTACTCGAGCGGGACAGTCACCTACGAGCAGTACTTC,CASSYSSGTVTYEQYF,many,TRBV6-5,TRBJ2-7,-
TGTGCCAGCAGCTCCGTCCAAGCAACAAATCAAGGGGGAAAACTGTTTTTT,CASSSVQATNQGGKLFF,-,TRBV7-4,TRBJ1-4,-